This T cell receptor beta chain was identified in a study of T cells in Graves' hyperthyroidism and ophthalmopathy. Study-level results: Most expanded thyroid clonotypes above 0.001 also appeared in blood.

V trimming: 5 bases; J trimming: 2 bases; junction bases outside the gene matches: 3. This CDR3 is 15 amino acids long. The germline V gene has CDR1 LNHDA and CDR2 SQIVND (reference sequence). This clonotype has just a few counts. Its antigen is still unknown. TCR beta CDR3 sequences were amplified from RNA transcripts. The HTBI primer set was used in a first-round RT-PCR of the TCR CDR3. In TCRdb, the multiplex PCR reads were re-called with MiXCR into one record per CDR3 protein. The repertoire has 640,000 or so distinct CDR3 sequences, 11% to 15% of them found once; the top ten carry more than 6%. This TCR came from a woman aged 18 to 35 with Graves' ophthalmopathy. Sequencing was done on a sample of blood. This sequence joins TRBV19 and TRBJ2-6, with 7 positions matching TRBD1. The CDR3 DNA reads TGTGCCAGTAGTTGGGACAGAACTGGGGCCAACGTCCTGACTTTC. Amino acid sequence: CASSWDRTGANVLTF.